This T cell receptor beta chain is drawn from a study of cytomegalovirus exposure and HLA in healthy donors. Overall study: Genotyping showed around four fifths of over 350 donors falling in the Caucasian-associated ancestry cluster.

The PCR used 60 Vbeta and 13 Jbeta primers. Original data processing: Approximately 12 million of tens of millions of unique TCR beta chains were shared, per a later count. The repertoire was sequenced with immunoSEQ multiplex PCR; TCRdb's copy has only in-frame clones and lacks some. D and trimming were read from the DNA, whereas the V and J calls and clone size are those reported in that table. Seen here are about 89,000 clones, approximately 81% observed once, and the top ten hold 6.5% to 9%. Trimming at V came to 1 base and at J to 3 bases, leaving 1 base not matched to a gene. The germline V gene encodes CDR1 SGHTA and CDR2 FQGTGA. This CDR3 is built from 15 residues.

This chain connects TRBV7-3 to TRBJ2-1, with 9 bases matching TRBD2. This sequence originates from a man between 40 and 49 years old in good health and CMV-seropositive. Sequenced input: PBMCs. The CDR3 region has the DNA TGTGCCAGCAGCTTAAATAGCGGGAGCTACAATGAGCAGTTCTTC. Protein sequence: CASSLNSGSYNEQFF.